These T cell receptor beta chains were read from a single sample in a study of CD8 T cells in ankylosing spondylitis. TCRdb itself ran the 5' RACE reads through MiXCR, one entry per CDR3 protein. Of under 55,000 distinct CDR3 sequences listed, 6% to 7.5% are singletons. The specimen was blood, either unsorted or a sorted T cell fraction (not recorded which). These receptors were collected from a female donor with ankylosing spondylitis or in good health (not recorded which). Both conserved end residues are part of each CDR3. The D gene is left open where the match is weak. The size entry is marked missing in some rows and otherwise reads once, few, many or a size class.

>TRBD1|TRBJ2-1|many|TRBV6-6
CASSNPGTGVDEQFF
TGTGCCAGCAGTAACCCCGGGACAGGGGTCGATGAGCAGTTCTTC
>NA|TRBJ2-1|many|TRBV27
CASRGVYNEQFF
TGTGCCAGCAGGGGCGTGTACAATGAGCAGTTCTTC
>NA|TRBJ2-2|many|TRBV6-2/TRBV6-3
CASREPWGGQGTGELFF
TGTGCCAGCAGGGAACCGTGGGGGGGCCAAGGCACCGGGGAGCTGTTTTTT
>NA|TRBJ1-2|few|TRBV14
CASSRGISYGYTF
TGTGCCAGCAGCCGGGGCATATCGTATGGCTACACCTTC
>NA|TRBJ2-3|many|TRBV20-1
CSARPGGGDTQYF
TGCAGTGCTAGGCCCGGGGGCGGAGATACGCAGTATTTT
>NA|TRBJ1-1|many|TRBV12-3/TRBV12-4
CASSFQQTIEAFF
TGTGCCAGCAGTTTCCAACAGACAATTGAAGCTTTCTTT
>TRBD1|TRBJ1-2|many|TRBV2
CASILGQARNYGYTF
TGTGCCAGCATTCTGGGACAGGCTAGGAACTATGGCTACACCTTC
>NA|TRBJ2-3|many|TRBV5-1
CASSFQESLQQYF
TGCGCCAGCAGCTTTCAGGAGTCCTTGCAGCAGTATTTT
>TRBD1|TRBJ1-5|many|TRBV6-6
CASSSRQGDQPQHF
TGTGCCAGCAGTTCTCGACAGGGGGATCAGCCCCAGCATTTT
>NA|TRBJ1-3|NA|TRBV5-1
CASKPGPSSSGNTIYF
TGCGCCAGCAAACCGGGGCCGTCGAGCTCTGGAAACACCATATATTTT
>NA|TRBJ2-5|many|TRBV5-1
CASSLMGAPQETQYF
TGCGCCAGCAGCTTAATGGGGGCCCCCCAAGAGACCCAGTACTTC
>NA|TRBJ2-2|many|TRBV2
CASSGYQPGELFF
TGTGCCAGCAGTGGGTATCAGCCCGGGGAGCTGTTTTTT
>NA|TRBJ1-1|many|TRBV5-1
CASSLIKGGMNTEAFF
TGCGCCAGCAGCTTAATAAAGGGGGGGATGAACACTGAAGCTTTCTTT
>NA|TRBJ2-5|many|TRBV10-3
CALRQGPGETQYF
TGTGCCCTTCGCCAAGGGCCGGGAGAGACCCAGTACTTC
>NA|TRBJ2-1|many|TRBV7-9
CASRRTEGNEQFF
TGTGCCAGCAGGAGGACGGAAGGCAATGAGCAGTTCTTC
>TRBD1|TRBJ1-3|many|TRBV10-2
CASSDTTRGSGNTIYF
TGCGCCAGCAGTGATACGACCAGGGGGAGCGGAAACACCATATATTTT
>NA|TRBJ2-2|NA|TRBV12-3/TRBV12-4
CAGAGDNSGELFF
TGTGCCGGGGCAGGGGATAACTCCGGGGAGCTGTTTTTT
>TRBD1|TRBJ1-2|NA|TRBV30
CAWSITGGGGYTF
TGTGCCTGGAGTATAACAGGGGGAGGGGGCTACACCTTC
>TRBD1|TRBJ1-2|many|TRBV20-1
CSARAGTGYGYTF
TGCAGTGCTAGAGCCGGGACAGGCTATGGCTACACCTTC
>TRBD2|TRBJ2-5|few|TRBV18
CASSPGLAQETQYF
TGTGCCAGCTCACCAGGACTAGCTCAAGAGACCCAGTACTTC
>NA|TRBJ1-2|many|TRBV2
CASSVRDGYTF
TGTGCCAGCAGTGTTCGGGATGGCTACACCTTC
>NA|TRBJ1-1|many|TRBV12-3/TRBV12-4
CASSFPSPRNTEAFF
TGTGCCAGCAGTTTCCCCTCGCCTCGTAACACTGAAGCTTTCTTT
>NA|TRBJ1-5|many|TRBV27
CASSLFGIGQPQHF
TGTGCCAGCAGTTTATTTGGGATTGGCCAGCCCCAGCATTTT
>NA|TRBJ1-1|many|TRBV18
CASSPVGYTEAFF
TGTGCCAGCTCACCCGTCGGATATACTGAAGCTTTCTTT
>NA|TRBJ2-5|many|TRBV2
CASGREGSGQETQYF
TGTGCCAGCGGACGGGAAGGTAGCGGACAAGAGACCCAGTACTTC
>NA|TRBJ1-1|many|TRBV5-1
CASSVQTNTEAFF
TGCGCCAGCAGCGTTCAAACGAACACTGAAGCTTTCTTT
>TRBD1|TRBJ2-2|NA|TRBV5-1
CASKSSGTANTGELFF
TGCGCCAGCAAATCCTCCGGGACAGCGAACACCGGGGAGCTGTTTTTT
>NA|TRBJ2-3|many|TRBV5-1
CASSLDAVGDTDTQYF
TGCGCCAGCAGCTTGGACGCGGTCGGGGATACAGATACGCAGTATTTT
>TRBD1|TRBJ1-5|many|TRBV28
CATSTGDYSNQPQHF
TGTGCCACCTCAACAGGGGATTATAGCAATCAGCCCCAGCATTTT
>NA|TRBJ2-3|many|TRBV13
CASRNWGGTDTQYF
TGTGCCAGCAGGAATTGGGGGGGCACAGATACGCAGTATTTT
>NA|TRBJ1-3|many|TRBV6-1
CASTTGGRNTIYF
TGTGCCAGCACCACGGGGGGTAGAAACACCATATATTTT
>NA|TRBJ2-1|many|TRBV29-1
CSVEESTISYNEQFF
TGCAGCGTTGAAGAATCGACTATCTCCTACAATGAGCAGTTCTTC
>NA|TRBJ2-3|many|TRBV4-3
CASSQDLVDLTDTQYF
TGCGCCAGCAGCCAAGATCTAGTCGATCTTACAGATACGCAGTATTTT
>TRBD1|TRBJ2-5|many|TRBV27
CASSLKGPGQGARIETQYF
TGTGCCAGCAGTTTAAAGGGCCCCGGACAGGGGGCGCGTATAGAGACCCAGTACTTC
>NA|TRBJ2-3|many|TRBV5-6
CASSVQGATDTQYF
TGTGCCAGCAGCGTACAGGGAGCCACAGATACGCAGTATTTT
>TRBD1|TRBJ1-5|many|TRBV20-1
CSADRGNQPQHF
TGCAGTGCTGACAGGGGAAATCAGCCCCAGCATTTT
>NA|TRBJ2-7|many|TRBV7-2
CASSLQATSDEQYF
TGTGCCAGCAGCTTACAGGCCACCTCGGACGAGCAGTACTTC
>NA|TRBJ1-6|many|TRBV20-1
CSASAPAQGSSYNSPLHF
TGCAGTGCTAGTGCCCCGGCACAGGGAAGCTCCTATAATTCACCCCTCCACTTT
>NA|TRBJ2-1|few|TRBV9
CASSVGGGGTNEQFF
TGTGCCAGCAGCGTAGGAGGGGGGGGCACCAATGAGCAGTTCTTC
>TRBD1|TRBJ1-2|many|TRBV20-1
CSAPQGAHGYTF
TGCAGTGCTCCCCAGGGGGCGCATGGCTACACCTTC
>NA|TRBJ1-1|many|TRBV20-1
CSATPGGPEAFF
TGCAGTGCTACCCCGGGGGGACCTGAAGCTTTCTTT
>TRBD1|TRBJ2-7|many|TRBV20-1
CSARRQGVSYEQYF
TGCAGTGCTAGGAGACAGGGGGTCTCCTACGAGCAGTACTTC
>NA|TRBJ2-2|NA|TRBV19
CASLLSGWNTGELFF
TGTGCCAGTCTTCTAAGTGGTTGGAACACCGGGGAGCTGTTTTTT